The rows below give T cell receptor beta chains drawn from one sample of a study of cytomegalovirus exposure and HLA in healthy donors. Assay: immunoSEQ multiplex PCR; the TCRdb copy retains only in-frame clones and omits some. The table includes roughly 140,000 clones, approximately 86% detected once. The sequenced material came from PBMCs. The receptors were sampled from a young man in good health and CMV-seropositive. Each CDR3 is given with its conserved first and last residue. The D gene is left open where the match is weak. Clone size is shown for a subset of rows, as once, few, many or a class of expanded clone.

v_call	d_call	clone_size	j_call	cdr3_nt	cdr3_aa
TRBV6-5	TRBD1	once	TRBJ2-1	TGTGCCAGCAGTTACGGGGACAGTAACAATGAGCAGTTCTTC	CASSYGDSNNEQFF
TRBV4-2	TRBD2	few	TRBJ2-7	TGTGCCAGCAGCCAAGATGTACTAGCGCGGTGGGGGCAGTACTTC	CASSQDVLARWGQYF
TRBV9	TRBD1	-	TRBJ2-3	TGTGCCAGCAGCCCTGGACAGGAGGTTACGCAGTATTTT	CASSPGQEVTQYF
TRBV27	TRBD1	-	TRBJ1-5	TGTGCCAGCACCAATCGACAGGGTGGCAATCAGCCCCAGCATTTT	CASTNRQGGNQPQHF
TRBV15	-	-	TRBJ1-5	TGTGCCACCAGCAGAGAGGCCAGGGATAGCAATCAGCCCCAGCATTTT	CATSREARDSNQPQHF
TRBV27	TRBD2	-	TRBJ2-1	TGTGCCAGCAGTAGCGGGGGGGCAATCGATGAGCAGTTCTTC	CASSSGGAIDEQFF
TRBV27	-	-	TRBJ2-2	TGTGCCAGCAGTTTATATGGGGGCGCGAACACCGGGGAGCTGTTTTTT	CASSLYGGANTGELFF
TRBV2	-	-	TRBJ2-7	TGTGCCAGCAGTGAGCGGTGGGGGCCCTACGAGCAGTACTTC	CASSERWGPYEQYF
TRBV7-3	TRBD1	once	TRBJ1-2	TGTGCCAGCAGCGAAGGGACAGGGGGCAACTATGGCTACACCTTC	CASSEGTGGNYGYTF
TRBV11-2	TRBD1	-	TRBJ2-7	TGTGCCAGCAGCACCCGGACAGGTTTTTCCTACGAGCAGTACTTC	CASSTRTGFSYEQYF
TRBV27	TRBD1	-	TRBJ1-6	TGTGCCAGCACCAGGGGGAATAATTCACCCCTCCACTTT	CASTRGNNSPLHF
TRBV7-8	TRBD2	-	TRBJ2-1	TGTGCCAGCAGCCCAGTGGTGGGGGGACTAGTCCGGGAGCAGTTCTTC	CASSPVVGGLVREQFF
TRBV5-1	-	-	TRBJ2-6	TGCGCCAGCTCTCTGGGACACTCCTCTGGGGCCAACGTCCTGACTTTC	CASSLGHSSGANVLTF
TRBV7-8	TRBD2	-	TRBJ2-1	TGTGCCAGCAGCGGACTATCTAGCGGCTACTACAATGAGCAGTTCTTC	CASSGLSSGYYNEQFF
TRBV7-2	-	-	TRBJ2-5	TGTGCCAGCAGCCAATCTAGGGGCGAGACCCAGTACTTC	CASSQSRGETQYF
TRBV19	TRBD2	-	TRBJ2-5	TGTGCCAGTAGTATCAATCCTAGCGGGATGGCAGAGACCCAGTACTTC	CASSINPSGMAETQYF
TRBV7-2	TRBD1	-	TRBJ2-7	TGTGCCAGCAGCTTAGGAGGGACAGGCTCCTACGAGCAGTACTTC	CASSLGGTGSYEQYF
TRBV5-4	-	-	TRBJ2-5	TGTGCCAGCAGCTTTGGACAGCAGCAAGAGACCCAGTACTTC	CASSFGQQQETQYF
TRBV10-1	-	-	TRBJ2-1	TGCGCCAGCAGTGAACAGGCCTACAATGAGCAGTTCTTC	CASSEQAYNEQFF
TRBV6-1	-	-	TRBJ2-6	TGTGCCAGCAGTGGGCAGGGGACTGGGGCCAACGTCCTGACTTTC	CASSGQGTGANVLTF
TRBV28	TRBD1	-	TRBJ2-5	TGTGCCAGCAGTTCCGTTGGGACAGGGGGCAGGGAGACCCAGTACTTC	CASSSVGTGGRETQYF
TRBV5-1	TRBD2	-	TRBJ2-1	TGCGCCAGCAGCTTGGTAGCGGGGGGGCCGAATGAGCAGTTCTTC	CASSLVAGGPNEQFF